Below, 3 T cell receptor beta chains from the same sample are listed, as sequenced in a study of cytotoxic CD8 clonotypes in ibrutinib-treated CLL. Clones were read by immunoSEQ multiplex PCR, and TCRdb kept only the in-frame ones, dropping some. The sample carries roughly 250,000 clones, under 75% recorded once. Material: PBMCs, obtained after 24 months of ibrutinib treatment. The receptors here all came from a human donor with chronic lymphocytic leukemia.

The chain has TRBV2 and TRBJ1-1; perhaps TRBD1 as D (5 bases). The CDR3 consists of 11 residues. Trimming shortened V by 4 bases and J by 11 bases, and 11 bases separated the two germline ends. Germline V lookup: CDR1 SNHLY, CDR2 FYNNEI. CDR3 sequence reads: CASSGRDAAFF. The CDR3 coding sequence is TGTGCCAGCAGTGGACGGGACGCCGCTTTCTTT.

The chain uses TRBV4-3 and TRBJ2-3; D possibly corresponds to TRBD2 (5 bases). This CDR3 contains 14 residues. The ends were cut back, 0 bases at V and 12 bases at J, with 16 bases in the middle. CDR1 and CDR2 from the germline V gene are LGHNA and YSLEER. The CDR3 region has the DNA TGCGCCAGCAGCCAAGAGGAAAGTCGGACTGTACAGTATTTT. Its translation is CASSQEESRTVQYF.

The chain recombines TRBV29-1 with TRBJ2-7, with 11 bases identical to TRBD1. The CDR3 contains 15 residues. With V trimmed by 7 bases and J by 5 bases, 13 bases remained unmatched. CDR1 is SQVTM and CDR2 is ANQGSEA in the germline V gene. The CDR3 region is CSALPVDRGLNEQYF. Here the CDR3 DNA reads TGCAGCGCTCTTCCTGTGGACAGGGGGCTGAACGAGCAGTACTTC.